Reported below is one TCR beta chain. This CDR3 is 15 amino acids long. Germline V gives CDR1 SGHAT, CDR2 FQNNGV. Trimming cost V 5 bases and J 1 base; bases outside gene matches: 6. This entry belongs to a study of shared T cell receptors in the human thymus. Assay used: immunoSEQ multiplex PCR; TCRdb lists only in-frame clones, some missing. The data contain 700,000 or so clones, roughly 88% of them seen just once; the ten biggest clones take up around 0.0099%. These data also formed part of another study, on human thymus T cells. That source notes: All donors were healthy Finnish infants who were undergoing corrective surgery to treat congenital heart defects. Thymus specimens were resections from corrective heart surgery. Apparent bias marked the V and J gene usage of thymic and blood repertoires. Overlap was high between thymic repertoires from unrelated individuals, as reported in related research.

Sequencing was performed on thymocytes. The source is a girl under two years old with a congenital heart defect. This sequence joins TRBV11-2 and TRBJ2-5; TRBD2 matches at 8 bases. The CDR3 loop reads CASSPGGALQETQYF. CDR3 bases: TGTGCCAGCAGCCCGGGGGGGGCGCTCCAAGAGACCCAGTACTTC.